The next 11 T cell receptor beta chains were all read from a single sample in a study of cytomegalovirus exposure and HLA in healthy donors. The PCR made use of 60 Vbeta and 13 Jbeta primers. Libraries were prepared by immunoSEQ multiplex PCR; TCRdb keeps only in-frame clonotypes and omits some of them. This repertoire shows around 160,000 clones, over 60% found once; its top ten account for 3%. The sequenced sample was PBMCs. Receptor source: a man aged 35 to 55 in good health and CMV-seropositive.

The chain combines TRBV6-1 with TRBJ1-1, with TRBD1 matching 7 bases. CDR3 length equals 13 residues. V shed 3 bases, J shed 7 bases, and the junction held 5 bases outside the gene matches. Germline V gives CDR1 MNHNS, CDR2 SASEGT. The CDR3 protein is CASSDVRDSEAFF. The CDR3 DNA sequence: TGTGCCAGCAGTGATGTCCGGGACAGTGAAGCTTTCTTT.

This chain joins TRBV7-6 and TRBJ1-4; tentatively, D is TRBD1 (6 bases). Germline lookup yields CDR1 SGHVS and CDR2 FNYEAQ. V was cut by 5 bases and J by 5 bases, with 15 bases left in between. The CDR3 sequence is 15 residues long. The CDR3 spells CASSLSQGENEKLFF. The CDR3 DNA is TGTGCCAGCAGCCTATCACAGGGTGAAAATGAAAAACTGTTTTTT.

The V call is TRBV30, the J call TRBJ2-2; D remains ambiguous. V shed 0 bases and J shed 3 bases, with 11 bases lying between them. CDR1 is GTSNPN and CDR2 is SVGIG in the germline V gene (reference sequence). The CDR3 totals 15 residues. This CDR3 reads CAWSVRLLYTGELFF. The DNA for the CDR3 is TGTGCCTGGAGTGTACGGTTACTGTACACCGGGGAGCTGTTTTTT. Combining the CDR3 with reference TRBV30 and TRBJ2-2 gives the whole variable domain SQTIHQWPATLVQPVGSPLSLECTVEGTSNPNLYWYRQAAGRGLQLLFYSVGIGQISSEVPQNLSASRPQDRQFILSSKKLLLSDSGFYLCAWSVRLLYTGELFFGEGSRLTVL.

This chain connects TRBV6-1 to TRBJ2-7; 7 bases agree with TRBD1. Germline trimming cut 5 bases from V and 3 bases from J; bases unmatched to any gene: 7. This CDR3 spans 14 amino acids. Germline-derived CDR1 and CDR2 are MNHNS and SASEGT. The CDR3 nucleotides are TGTGCCAGCAGTCGGGACAGATTTGACTACGAGCAGTACTTC. It specifies CASSRDRFDYEQYF.

This chain uses TRBV7-9 with TRBJ1-4; no firm D call. Germline loops: CDR1 SEHNR, CDR2 FQNEAQ (reference sequence). V dropped 5 bases and J dropped 8 bases, with 9 bases sitting between them. This CDR3 spans 12 amino acids. The DNA for the CDR3 is TGTGCCAGCAGCCCCGGGTCAGAAAAACTGTTTTTT. Translation: CASSPGSEKLFF.

This rearrangement joins TRBV27 to TRBJ2-1; 10 bases map to TRBD2. This CDR3 comprises 15 residues. Germline-derived CDR1 and CDR2 are MNHEY and SMNVEV (reference sequence). The V segment lost 5 bases and the J segment 7 bases; nucleotides outside the gene matches: 8. In DNA form, the CDR3 reads TGTGCCAGCAGTCCCGGACTAGCGGAGGGGAATGAGCAGTTCTTC. Translating it yields CASSPGLAEGNEQFF.

This chain links TRBV6-5 with TRBJ2-1; D remains ambiguous. This CDR3 is built from 14 residues. Germline V gene data show CDR1 as MNHEY and CDR2 as SVGAGI. Trimming cost V 4 bases and J 9 bases, with 16 bases left between them. CDR3 sequence: CASSLRRDISEQFF. In DNA form, the CDR3 reads TGTGCCAGCAGTTTGAGGAGAGATATCAGTGAGCAGTTCTTC.

This rearrangement joins TRBV19 to TRBJ1-1, with a tentative D call TRBD1 (5 bases). The V end was cut by 5 bases, the J end by 3 bases, with 16 bases between. CDR1 is LNHDA and CDR2 is SQIVND in the germline V gene (reference sequence). The CDR3 runs to 15 residues. The CDR3 spells CASSLDSGGYTEAFF. The CDR3 bases are TGTGCCAGTAGTTTGGACTCGGGGGGGTACACTGAAGCTTTCTTT.

For this clone: This sample includes further DNA sequences coding for the same CDR3. In DNA form, the CDR3 reads TGCGCCAGCTGCCCGGACAGGGGGAACACCGGGGAGCTGTTTTTT. Translated, it gives CASCPDRGNTGELFF. The rearrangement joins TRBV5-1 to TRBJ2-2, with 9 bases that match TRBD1. J lost 1 base, V lost 7 bases, and 5 bases had no gene match. Germline lookup yields CDR1 SGHRS and CDR2 YFSETQ. The CDR3 is made up of 15 amino acids.

V and J are TRBV7-8 and TRBJ2-1; TRBD2 agrees at 9 bases. This CDR3 is built from 15 residues. J gave up 8 bases and V 5 bases, and 10 bases lay outside the gene matches. Per the germline V gene, CDR1 is SGHVS and CDR2 is FQNEAQ. The CDR3 region has the DNA TGTGCCAGCAGCCCGATAGCGGGAGAAGTATATGAGCAGTTCTTC. Amino acid sequence: CASSPIAGEVYEQFF. Drawing the rest from reference TRBV7-8 and TRBJ2-1, the complete variable domain is GAGVSQSPRYKVAKRGQDVALRCDPISGHVSLFWYQQALGQGPEFLTYFQNEAQLDKSGLPSDRFFAERPEGSVSTLKIQRTQQEDSAVYLCASSPIAGEVYEQFFGPGTRLTVL.

The CDR3 sequence is CASRASGTDTQYF. The CDR3 nucleotides read TGTGCCAGCAGGGCTAGCGGTACAGATACGCAGTATTTT. V usage is TRBV2 and J usage is TRBJ2-3; TRBD2 matches 7 bases. Unmatched junction bases numbered 3, after V lost 6 bases and J lost 3 bases. The germline gives CDR1 SNHLY, CDR2 FYNNEI. The CDR3 contains 13 residues.